This entry lists 30 T cell receptor beta chains sequenced from one sample in a study of T cell responses to AZD1222 COVID-19 vaccine. The assay was immunoSEQ multiplex PCR, and TCRdb's table has in-frame clones only and misses some. Of 59,000 or so clones detected, about 80% appear once; the ten largest clones hold roughly 10%. The sequenced sample was peripheral blood, obtained on day 0 of AZD1222 vaccination. All receptors come from an adult in good health.

The chain carries TRBV14 and TRBJ1-1; TRBD1 might be the D (5 bases). The CDR3 totals 14 residues. Germline V CDR1 and CDR2: SGHDN, FVKESK. Trimming took off 5 bases at V and 1 base at J, with 11 bases between the two ends. The CDR3 loop reads CASSVLGGNTEAFF. DNA of the CDR3: TGTGCCAGCAGCGTACTGGGGGGGAACACTGAAGCTTTCTTT. The full variable domain, with the rest looked up from reference TRBV14 and TRBJ1-1, is EAGVTQFPSHSVIEKGQTVTLRCDPISGHDNLYWYRRVMGKEIKFLLHFVKESKQDESGMPNNRFLAERTGGTYSTLKVQPAELEDSGVYFCASSVLGGNTEAFFGQGTRLTVV.

The chain joins TRBV7-2 to TRBJ2-1, with TRBD2 as a possible D gene (5 bases). The germline gives CDR1 SGHTA, CDR2 FQGNSA. V was cut by 5 bases and J by 7 bases, with 12 bases left in between. The CDR3 runs 13 residues. This CDR3 reads CASSPDSYNEQFF. In DNA, the CDR3 is TGTGCCAGCAGCCCGGACTCGTATAATGAGCAGTTCTTC.

This chain's CDR3 is CASSQGYAGSSGNTIYF. The CDR3 nucleotides read TGCGCCAGCAGCCAGGGTTACGCCGGGTCCTCTGGAAACACCATATATTTT. This chain connects TRBV4-1 to TRBJ1-3; D ambiguous. Trimming pared 3 bases from V and 0 bases from J, leaving 15 bases between. The germline gives CDR1 MGHRA, CDR2 YSYEKL. The CDR3 is 17 amino acids.

The gene calls are TRBV18 and TRBJ2-4; perhaps D is TRBD1 or TRBD2 (5 bases each). Trimming removed 6 bases at V and 8 bases at J, with 14 bases between. Germline V gives CDR1 KGHSH, CDR2 LQKENI. The CDR3 extends over 13 amino acids. As DNA, the CDR3 is TGTGCCAGCTCTTCGGGGTTGGGGGACATTCAGTACTTC. This sequence encodes CASSSGLGDIQYF.

The chain combines TRBV5-1 with TRBJ1-2, with no clear D. With 0 bases removed from V and 0 bases from J, the gap between germline ends came to 3 bases. Germline V lookup: CDR1 SGHRS, CDR2 YFSETQ. This CDR3 is 13 amino acids long. The CDR3 DNA reads as TGCGCCAGCAGCTTGGAGGCTAACTATGGCTACACCTTC. This sequence encodes CASSLEANYGYTF.

This clone appeared a single time. This chain joins TRBV19 and TRBJ2-7; D is possibly TRBD1 (6 bases). The germline V and J ends were trimmed by 2 bases and 5 bases, with 13 bases remaining between them. Looked up from germline, CDR1 is LNHDA and CDR2 is SQIVND (reference sequence). The CDR3 totals 14 residues. In DNA form, the CDR3 reads TGTGCCAGTAGTATAACAGGGAATCTCCACGAGCAGTACTTC. Protein sequence: CASSITGNLHEQYF.

The chain combines TRBV10-1 with TRBJ1-5; unclear D gene. The germline gives CDR1 WNHNN, CDR2 SYGVQD (reference sequence). The V end lost 2 bases, the J end lost 2 bases, and 7 bases lay between the germline ends. The length of the CDR3 is 14 residues. CDR3 sequence: CASSEPGCNQPQHF. The CDR3 nucleotides read TGCGCCAGCAGTGAGCCGGGGTGCAATCAGCCCCAGCATTTT.

Concerning this clone itself: The sample contains more than one DNA sequence encoding this CDR3. V gene TRBV12-3 or TRBV12-4 combines with J gene TRBJ2-7; D not resolved. V was cut by 3 bases and J by 6 bases, with 9 bases left in between. The CDR3 totals 12 residues. The CDR3 DNA reads TGTGCCAGCAGTTTGCGGACCTTCGAGCAGTACTTC. Protein sequence: CASSLRTFEQYF.

The chain employs TRBV3-1 (or the pseudogene TRBV3-2) and TRBJ2-1; D call uncertain. The CDR3 covers 14 residues. Per germline, CDR1 LGHDT and CDR2 YNNKEL (reference sequence). Trimming pared 0 bases from V and 5 bases from J, leaving 8 bases between. CDR3 protein: CASSQEYQNNEQFF. CDR3 DNA: TGTGCCAGCAGCCAAGAATATCAGAACAATGAGCAGTTCTTC.

The genes are TRBV2 and TRBJ2-1, with 9 positions matching TRBD2. Per germline, CDR1 SNHLY and CDR2 FYNNEI. Trimming took 6 bases from V and 7 from J; bases not matched to a gene: 13. The CDR3 is 16 residues long. The CDR3 reads CASSRERAGGMNEQFF. The CDR3 bases are TGTGCCAGCAGCCGGGAGCGGGCGGGAGGGATGAATGAGCAGTTCTTC.

The rearrangement joins TRBV19 to TRBJ1-1; the match to TRBD1 covers 7 bases. The germline V gene encodes CDR1 LNHDA and CDR2 SQIVND (reference sequence). With 5 bases clipped from V and 1 base from J, the junction kept 10 bases outside the gene matches. The CDR3 has 16 residues. CDR3 sequence reads: CASSPRAGGRNTEAFF. CDR3 nucleotide sequence: TGTGCCAGTAGTCCCCGGGCAGGGGGACGGAACACTGAAGCTTTCTTT. Full variable domain (rest looked up from reference TRBV19 and TRBJ1-1): DGGITQSPKYLFRKEGQNVTLSCEQNLNHDAMYWYRQDPGQGLRLIYYSQIVNDFQKGDIAEGYSVSREKKESFPLTVTSAQKNPTAFYLCASSPRAGGRNTEAFFGQGTRLTVV.

The V gene is TRBV4-3, the J gene TRBJ1-2, with D hard to call. This CDR3 region has 13 residues. The germline CDR1 and CDR2 sequences are LGHNA and YSLEER. V was shortened by 0 bases and J by 5 bases, with 7 bases between the two germline ends. The CDR3, as DNA: TGCGCCAGCAGCCAAGAGCGGGGATATGGCTACACCTTC. Amino acid sequence: CASSQERGYGYTF.

The gene calls are TRBV19 and TRBJ1-5; 11 bases fit TRBD1. Losses at the gene ends were 3 bases for V and 4 bases for J; bases not matched to a gene: 20. The CDR3 runs 21 residues. Looked up from germline, CDR1 is LNHDA and CDR2 is SQIVND (reference sequence). In nucleotides, the CDR3 is TGTGCCAGTAGTATCACCGCGGGCGGACAGGGGGCTGTCTTTGTGAATCAGCCCCAGCATTTT. Translated, it gives CASSITAGGQGAVFVNQPQHF. The whole variable domain, remainder taken from reference TRBV19 and TRBJ1-5, is DGGITQSPKYLFRKEGQNVTLSCEQNLNHDAMYWYRQDPGQGLRLIYYSQIVNDFQKGDIAEGYSVSREKKESFPLTVTSAQKNPTAFYLCASSITAGGQGAVFVNQPQHFGDGTRLSIL.

The rearrangement links TRBV7-2 to TRBJ1-2; no clear D. This CDR3 has 14 amino acids. Trimming left V 0 bases short and J 6 bases short, with 11 bases between. Germline assignment: CDR1 SGHTA and CDR2 FQGNSA. The CDR3 nucleotides read TGTGCCAGCAGCTTAGCGAAGGGTTCTAATGGCTACACCTTC. Its protein is CASSLAKGSNGYTF.

There are a few counts of this clone. CDR3 protein: CASSPPNRGQPQHF. CDR3 bases: TGTGCCAGTTCCCCACCGAACAGGGGACAGCCCCAGCATTTT. The chain employs TRBV19 and TRBJ1-5; 7 bases line up with TRBD1. The length of the CDR3 is 14 residues. Trimming at V came to 8 bases and at J to 7 bases, leaving 11 bases not matched to a gene. The germline gives CDR1 LNHDA, CDR2 SQIVND (reference sequence).

This clone was observed a handful of times. The chain joins TRBV7-8 to TRBJ1-5; the match to TRBD1 covers 8 bases. CDR1 and CDR2 (germline): SGHVS, FQNEAQ. This CDR3 region has 19 residues. Trimming removed 1 base from V and 2 bases from J; junction bases left unmatched: 13. CDR3 DNA: TGTGCCAGCAGCTTAGTCCGGACAGGGATAAGAGCTGGCAATCAGCCCCAGCATTTT. Its protein is CASSLVRTGIRAGNQPQHF. The whole variable domain, remainder taken from reference TRBV7-8 and TRBJ1-5, is GAGVSQSPRYKVAKRGQDVALRCDPISGHVSLFWYQQALGQGPEFLTYFQNEAQLDKSGLPSDRFFAERPEGSVSTLKIQRTQQEDSAVYLCASSLVRTGIRAGNQPQHFGDGTRLSIL.

The chain carries TRBV19 and TRBJ1-1, with unresolved D. The V end was cut by 9 bases, the J end by 7 bases, with 27 bases between. Germline V gene data show CDR1 as LNHDA and CDR2 as SQIVND (reference sequence). This CDR3 spans 16 amino acids. CDR3 residues: CASNDARARFSGEAFF. CDR3 sequence (DNA): TGTGCCAGCAACGACGCGAGGGCGCGATTTAGCGGTGAAGCTTTCTTT.

V gene TRBV29-1 combines with J gene TRBJ2-3, with unresolved D. The germline gives CDR1 SQVTM, CDR2 ANQGSEA. This CDR3 spans 14 amino acids. V was shortened by 3 bases and J by 1 base, with 11 bases between the two germline ends. DNA of the CDR3: TGCAGCGTTGAGTCCCCCACGGGCACAGATACGCAGTATTTT. Protein: CSVESPTGTDTQYF.

The V gene is TRBV11-2, the J gene TRBJ2-5; the match to TRBD1 covers 8 bases. J was trimmed by 6 bases and V by 5 bases; bases with no gene match: 5. Germline V gene lookup returns CDR1 SGHAT and CDR2 FQNNGV. This CDR3 comprises 13 residues. Here the CDR3 DNA reads TGTGCCAGCAGCCTACAGGGGGGAAAGACCCAGTACTTC. Amino acid sequence: CASSLQGGKTQYF.

The rearrangement joins TRBV6-4 to TRBJ1-1; D not resolved. Trimming left V 6 bases short and J 7 bases short, with 18 bases between. The CDR3 totals 14 residues. CDR1 is MRHNA and CDR2 is SNTAGT in the germline V gene. In DNA, the CDR3 is TGTGCCAGCAGCATGACTCCGGATCTCGGTGAAGCTTTCTTT. Its translation: CASSMTPDLGEAFF.

The chain has TRBV7-2 and TRBJ1-1; 7 positions match TRBD1. Losses at the gene ends were 5 bases for V and 5 bases for J; bases not matched to a gene: 8. CDR3 length equals 14 residues. The germline CDR1 and CDR2 sequences are SGHTA and FQGNSA. In DNA form, the CDR3 reads TGTGCCAGCAGCGCCGGAGACAGGGAGACTGAAGCTTTCTTT. Its protein product is CASSAGDRETEAFF.

This rearrangement joins TRBV6-2 or TRBV6-3 to TRBJ1-2; 11 bases agree with TRBD1. V gave up 6 bases and J gave up 5 bases; unmatched junction bases: 11. CDR1 and CDR2 (germline): MNHEY, SVGEGT. This CDR3 is 16 amino acids long. CDR3 sequence: CASSPWGQGDWYGYTF. The CDR3 nucleotides read TGTGCCAGCAGCCCCTGGGGACAGGGGGACTGGTATGGCTACACCTTC.

This clone turned up a few times. The CDR3 bases are TGTGCCAGCAGCTCCCTTTTGACTGAGCAGTTCTTC. Encoded protein: CASSSLLTEQFF. This rearrangement joins TRBV7-9 to TRBJ2-1; no firm D call. The CDR3 extends over 12 amino acids. V dropped 4 bases and J dropped 9 bases, with 10 bases sitting between them. Germline V gene data show CDR1 as SEHNR and CDR2 as FQNEAQ (reference sequence).

V is TRBV6-1 and J is TRBJ1-2; D remains unclear. This CDR3 region has 11 residues. The V end lost 1 base, the J end lost 8 bases, and 5 bases lay between the germline ends. Germline CDR1 MNHNS, CDR2 SASEGT. This CDR3 reads CASSEGPGYTF. The CDR3 bases are TGTGCCAGCAGTGAAGGGCCCGGCTACACCTTC.

The count of this clone is one. V gene TRBV18 combines with J gene TRBJ2-5; D call uncertain. Germline V lookup: CDR1 KGHSH, CDR2 LQKENI. V lost 2 bases, J lost 5 bases, and 6 bases lay in between. CDR3 length: 12 amino acids. CDR3 loop: CASSPIQETQYF. The DNA for the CDR3 is TGTGCCAGCTCACCAATTCAGGAGACCCAGTACTTC.

This clone appeared a single time. The chain is built from TRBV5-1 and TRBJ1-1; TRBD1 might be the D (6 bases). The CDR3 spans 12 residues. The V gene's germline CDR1 is SGHRS and CDR2 YFSETQ. The V gene lost 4 bases and the J gene lost 10 bases, with 14 bases spanning the gap. The CDR3 region has the DNA TGCGCCAGCAGCATACAGGGAATGGGAGCTTTCTTT. Protein product: CASSIQGMGAFF.

The V gene is TRBV19, the J gene TRBJ1-5; 9 bases map to TRBD1. Germline CDR1 reads LNHDA; CDR2 reads SQIVND (reference sequence). After removal of 6 bases from V and 1 base from J, the junction contained 4 bases not matched to a gene. The CDR3 is 15 residues long. The CDR3 nucleotides read TGTGCCAGTAGGGTGGACAGGGGAAGCAATCAGCCCCAGCATTTT. This gives the protein CASRVDRGSNQPQHF.

The rearrangement links TRBV5-6 to TRBJ1-5; a weak D match, TRBD1 (5 bases). CDR1 and CDR2 (germline): SGHDT, YYEEEE. Trimming took 2 bases from V and 2 from J, leaving 17 bases between them. The CDR3 length is 17 residues. DNA of the CDR3: TGTGCCAGCAGCTTAATGTCCAGGGAGCTCGGCAATCAGCCCCAGCATTTT. Translated, it gives CASSLMSRELGNQPQHF.

The chain has TRBV6-5 and TRBJ1-1; 10 bases match TRBD1. Germline trimming cut 8 bases from V and 6 bases from J; bases unmatched to any gene: 6. CDR1 MNHEY and CDR2 SVGAGI come from the germline V gene. The CDR3 length is 13 residues. CDR3 coding DNA: TGTGCCAGCGAGGGACAGGGGAAGGCTGAAGCTTTCTTT. Translation: CASEGQGKAEAFF.

This clone came up once. The rearrangement uses TRBV30 and TRBJ2-3, with TRBD2 as a possible D gene (6 bases). There are 14 residues in the CDR3. Germline-derived CDR1 and CDR2 are GTSNPN and SVGIG (reference sequence). The V end was cut by 3 bases, the J end by 10 bases, with 20 bases between. The CDR3, as DNA: TGTGCCTGGAGGCCCTCGGGACTCCGTTTTCCGCAGTATTTT. Its translation: CAWRPSGLRFPQYF.